The 11 T cell receptor beta chains presented below share a single source sample, sequenced in a study of CD8+CD57+ T cells in acquired aplastic anemia. Genomic DNA served as template for TCR beta VDJ and CDR3 profiling. TCRdb reanalysed the reads using MiXCR and keeps one entry per CDR3 protein. The data show more than 100,000 distinct CDR3 sequences, with around 50% seen just once and about 2.3% held by the top ten. The specimen was sorted CD4+, CD8+, or CD8+CD57+ T cells (not recorded which) from PBMCs. The receptors here all came from a human donor in good health, serving as a control.

This chain uses TRBV7-6 with TRBJ1-1; 8 bases align to TRBD1. The trim removed 4 bases at V and 5 bases at J, leaving 6 bases unmatched. The length of the CDR3 is 14 residues. Germline V lookup: CDR1 SGHVS, CDR2 FNYEAQ. CDR3: CASSSQGARTEAFF. In DNA, the CDR3 is TGTGCCAGCAGCTCGCAGGGGGCAAGAACTGAAGCTTTCTTT.

This clonotype came up many times. The CDR3 here is CASSPSGVFRRLKNNEKLFF. The CDR3, as DNA: TGTGCCAGTAGTCCTTCTGGGGTCTTTCGCCGATTGAAGAATAATGAAAAACTGTTTTTT. The chain combines TRBV19 with TRBJ1-4, with D uncertain. V was trimmed by 5 bases and J by 4 bases, leaving 29 bases between them. Germline CDR1 and CDR2: LNHDA and SQIVND (reference sequence). The CDR3 is 20 residues long.

This clonotype was seen more than once but under ten times. The rearrangement joins TRBV15 to TRBJ1-2; D possibly corresponds to TRBD1 (6 bases). V was shortened by 1 base and J by 4 bases, with 13 bases between the two germline ends. The CDR3 sequence is 15 residues long. Per germline, CDR1 LNHNV and CDR2 YYDKDF (reference sequence). DNA for the CDR3: TGTGCCACCAGCAGAGGACAGGAAGGAGTCTATGGCTACACCTTC. Protein: CATSRGQEGVYGYTF.

This clonotype was recorded at least ten times. The genes are TRBV5-1 and TRBJ1-2; D remains unclear. Germline V gene lookup returns CDR1 SGHRS and CDR2 YFSETQ. This CDR3 is 14 amino acids long. V lost 3 bases and J 8 bases, leaving 17 bases between the germline ends. The CDR3 protein is CASSSAFQEFGYTF. DNA for the CDR3: TGCGCCAGCAGCTCAGCGTTTCAGGAATTCGGCTACACCTTC.

This chain connects TRBV2 to TRBJ2-3; maybe TRBD1 (6 bases). Trimming left V 6 bases short and J 8 bases short, with 18 bases between. The germline V gene has CDR1 SNHLY and CDR2 FYNNEI. The CDR3 sequence is 14 residues long. Here the CDR3 DNA reads TGTGCCAGCAGAAGCAGGGGATCCTTGGGTACGCAGTATTTT. Its protein is CASRSRGSLGTQYF.

The chain joins TRBV10-1 to TRBJ2-7; 8 nucleotides match TRBD1. Trimming at V came to 4 bases and at J to 6 bases, leaving 8 bases not matched to a gene. The V gene's germline CDR1 is WNHNN and CDR2 SYGVQD (reference sequence). This CDR3 spans 14 amino acids. This CDR3 is CASSGGTGFREQYF. The CDR3 region has the DNA TGCGCCAGCAGTGGTGGGACAGGTTTCCGCGAGCAGTACTTC.

The chain recombines TRBV6-1 with TRBJ1-2; tentatively, D is TRBD1 (6 bases). This CDR3 spans 14 amino acids. Germline CDR1 MNHNS, CDR2 SASEGT. Trimming shortened V by 6 bases and J by 2 bases, and 13 bases separated the two germline ends. CDR3 region: CASREFTGNYGYTF. CDR3 DNA sequence: TGTGCCAGCAGGGAATTTACAGGGAACTATGGCTACACCTTC.

The chain joins TRBV2 to TRBJ2-7; D possibly corresponds to TRBD1 (5 bases). Trimming shortened V by 5 bases and J by 4 bases, and 9 bases separated the two germline ends. Germline V CDR1 and CDR2: SNHLY, FYNNEI. CDR3 length: 12 amino acids. This CDR3 is CASSLKGYEQYF. In DNA form, the CDR3 reads TGTGCCAGCAGTTTGAAGGGGTACGAGCAGTACTTC.

Many counts were recorded for this clonotype. The chain carries TRBV25-1 and TRBJ2-3; 7 nucleotides line up with TRBD2. The CDR3 has 16 residues. Germline-derived CDR1 and CDR2 are MGHDK and SYGVNS. The V gene end was trimmed by 1 base and the J gene end by 1 base; junction bases not matched to a gene: 5. CDR3 in DNA: TGTGCCAGCAGTGAATCCTCAAGCGGGGGCACAGATACGCAGTATTTT. Protein product: CASSESSSGGTDTQYF.

This clonotype has at least ten counts. This chain connects TRBV4-1 to TRBJ2-7; 11 bases align to TRBD1. This CDR3 comprises 15 residues. Germline V gives CDR1 MGHRA, CDR2 YSYEKL. V lost 3 bases to trimming and J lost 4 bases; unmatched junction nucleotides: 5. CDR3 residues: CASSQTGTGGYEQYF. The CDR3 region has the DNA TGCGCCAGCAGCCAGACCGGGACAGGGGGATACGAGCAGTACTTC.

This clonotype was detected ten times or more. The chain couples TRBV19 to TRBJ1-5, with D perhaps matching TRBD1 (5 bases). Looked up from germline, CDR1 is LNHDA and CDR2 is SQIVND (reference sequence). This CDR3 region has 16 residues. The V end lost 6 bases, the J end lost 0 bases, and 15 bases lay between the germline ends. The CDR3 reads CASRSDGDYSNQPQHF. Written as DNA, the CDR3 is TGTGCCAGTAGATCAGACGGGGACTATAGCAATCAGCCCCAGCATTTT.